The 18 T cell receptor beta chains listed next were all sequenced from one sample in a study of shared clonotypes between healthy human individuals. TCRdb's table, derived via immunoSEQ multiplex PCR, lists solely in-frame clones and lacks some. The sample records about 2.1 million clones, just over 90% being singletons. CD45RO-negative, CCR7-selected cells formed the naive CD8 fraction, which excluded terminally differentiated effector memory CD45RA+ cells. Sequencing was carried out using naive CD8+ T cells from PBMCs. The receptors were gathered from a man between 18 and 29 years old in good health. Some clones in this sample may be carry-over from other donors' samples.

The CDR3 sequence: CASSETNSYEQYF. The DNA of the CDR3 is TGTGCCAGCAGCGAGACTAACTCCTACGAGCAGTACTTC. The chain has TRBV5-4 and TRBJ2-7; perhaps TRBD2 as D (5 bases). The CDR3 sequence is 13 residues long. Germline loops: CDR1 SGHNT, CDR2 YYREEE (reference sequence). V was clipped by 4 bases and J by 0 bases, with 8 bases between them.

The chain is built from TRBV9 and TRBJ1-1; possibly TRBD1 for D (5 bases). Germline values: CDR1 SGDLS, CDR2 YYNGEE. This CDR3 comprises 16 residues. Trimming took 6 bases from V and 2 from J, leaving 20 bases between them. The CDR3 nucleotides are TGTGCCAGCACACCCCTTGGGGGGGGACGTAACACTGAAGCTTTCTTT. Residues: CASTPLGGGRNTEAFF.

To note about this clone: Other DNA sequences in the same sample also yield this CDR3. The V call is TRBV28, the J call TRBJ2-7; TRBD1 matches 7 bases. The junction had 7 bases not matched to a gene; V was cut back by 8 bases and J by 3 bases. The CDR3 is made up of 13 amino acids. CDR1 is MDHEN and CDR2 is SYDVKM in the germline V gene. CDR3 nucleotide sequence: TGTGCCAGCCGCCGGGACAGAGGCTACGAGCAGTACTTC. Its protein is CASRRDRGYEQYF.

CDR3: CASSPGPGPTEAFF. The CDR3 DNA reads as TGCGCCAGCAGCCCTGGTCCAGGGCCCACTGAAGCTTTCTTT. V is TRBV5-1 and J is TRBJ1-1, with D possibly matching TRBD1 (5 bases). Looked up from germline, CDR1 is SGHRS and CDR2 is YFSETQ. V lost 4 bases, J lost 4 bases, and 14 bases lay in between. CDR3 length: 14 amino acids.

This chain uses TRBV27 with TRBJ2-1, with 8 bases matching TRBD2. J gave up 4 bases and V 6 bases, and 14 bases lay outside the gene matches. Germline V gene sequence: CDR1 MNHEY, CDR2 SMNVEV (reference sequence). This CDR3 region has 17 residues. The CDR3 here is CASSRILAELGYNEQFF. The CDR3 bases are TGTGCCAGCAGCCGCATACTAGCGGAGCTTGGGTACAATGAGCAGTTCTTC.

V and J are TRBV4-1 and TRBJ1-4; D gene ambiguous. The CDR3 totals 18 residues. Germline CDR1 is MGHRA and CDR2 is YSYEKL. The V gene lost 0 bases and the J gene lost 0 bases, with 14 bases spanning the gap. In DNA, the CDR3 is TGCGCCAGCAGCCAAGAATTTAATAGGGCTGCAACTAATGAAAAACTGTTTTTT. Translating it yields CASSQEFNRAATNEKLFF.

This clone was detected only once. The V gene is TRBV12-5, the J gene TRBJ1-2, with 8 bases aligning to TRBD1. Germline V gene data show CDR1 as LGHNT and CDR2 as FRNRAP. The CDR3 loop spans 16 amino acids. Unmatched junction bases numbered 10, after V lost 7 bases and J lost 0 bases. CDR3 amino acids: CASAGGQGASNYGYTF. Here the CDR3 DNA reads TGTGCTAGTGCGGGCGGACAGGGCGCTTCTAACTATGGCTACACCTTC.

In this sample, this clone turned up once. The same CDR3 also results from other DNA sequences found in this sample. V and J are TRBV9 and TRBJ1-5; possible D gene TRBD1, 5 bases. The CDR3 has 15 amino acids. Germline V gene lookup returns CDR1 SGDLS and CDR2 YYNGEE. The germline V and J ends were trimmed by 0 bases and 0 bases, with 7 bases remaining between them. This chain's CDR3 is CASSVGGTSNQPQHF. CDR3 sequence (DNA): TGTGCCAGCAGCGTAGGAGGGACTAGCAATCAGCCCCAGCATTTT.

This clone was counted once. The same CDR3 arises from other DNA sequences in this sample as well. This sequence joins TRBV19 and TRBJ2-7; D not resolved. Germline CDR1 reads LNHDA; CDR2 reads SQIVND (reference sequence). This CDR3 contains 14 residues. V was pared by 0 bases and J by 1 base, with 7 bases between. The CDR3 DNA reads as TGTGCCAGTAGTATAGATGGGCCTTCCTACGAGCAGTACTTC. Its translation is CASSIDGPSYEQYF.

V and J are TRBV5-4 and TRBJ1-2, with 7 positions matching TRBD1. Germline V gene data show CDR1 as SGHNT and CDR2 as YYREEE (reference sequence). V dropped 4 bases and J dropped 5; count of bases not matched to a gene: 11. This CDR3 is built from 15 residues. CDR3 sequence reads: CASSARGQLLYGYTF. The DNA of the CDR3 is TGTGCCAGCAGCGCTAGGGGACAGCTACTTTATGGCTACACCTTC.

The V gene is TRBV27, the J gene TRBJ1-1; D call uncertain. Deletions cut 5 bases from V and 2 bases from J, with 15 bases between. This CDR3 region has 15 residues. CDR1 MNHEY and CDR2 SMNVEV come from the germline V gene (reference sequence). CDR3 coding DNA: TGTGCCAGCAGTATTTCAGTTGGGTACAACACTGAAGCTTTCTTT. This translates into CASSISVGYNTEAFF.

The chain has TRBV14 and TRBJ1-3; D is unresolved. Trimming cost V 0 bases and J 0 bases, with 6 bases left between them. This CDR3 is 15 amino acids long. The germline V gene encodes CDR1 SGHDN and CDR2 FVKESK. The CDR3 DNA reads TGTGCCAGCAGCCAAGATCTGAACTCTGGAAACACCATATATTTT. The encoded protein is CASSQDLNSGNTIYF.

The DNA of the CDR3 is TGTGCCAGCGGGGGTTTGTACAATGAGCAGTTCTTC. It translates to CASGGLYNEQFF. This chain connects TRBV27 to TRBJ2-1; D possibly uses TRBD1 or TRBD2 (5 bases each). The V gene lost 8 bases and the J gene lost 4 bases, with 9 bases spanning the gap. The CDR3 consists of 12 residues. Germline V gene lookup returns CDR1 MNHEY and CDR2 SMNVEV (reference sequence).

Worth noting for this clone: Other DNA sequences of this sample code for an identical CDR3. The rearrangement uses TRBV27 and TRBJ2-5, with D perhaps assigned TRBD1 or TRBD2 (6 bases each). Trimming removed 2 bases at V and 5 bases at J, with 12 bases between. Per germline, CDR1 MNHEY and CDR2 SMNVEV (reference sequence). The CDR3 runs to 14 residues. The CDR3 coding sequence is TGTGCCAGCAGTTTACGGGGGCTGGGGGAGACCCAGTACTTC. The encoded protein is CASSLRGLGETQYF.

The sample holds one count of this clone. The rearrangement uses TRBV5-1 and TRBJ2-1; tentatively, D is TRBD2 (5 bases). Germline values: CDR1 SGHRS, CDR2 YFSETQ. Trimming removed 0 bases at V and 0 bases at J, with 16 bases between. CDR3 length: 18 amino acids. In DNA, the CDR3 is TGCGCCAGCAGCTTGGCCGGGCTAGCCCACCTCTCCTACAATGAGCAGTTCTTC. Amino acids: CASSLAGLAHLSYNEQFF.

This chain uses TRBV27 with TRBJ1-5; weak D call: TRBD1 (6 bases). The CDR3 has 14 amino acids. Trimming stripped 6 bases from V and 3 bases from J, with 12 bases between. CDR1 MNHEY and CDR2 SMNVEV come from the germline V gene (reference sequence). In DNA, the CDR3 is TGTGCCAGCAGCATAGGACAGTTCAATCAGCCCCAGCATTTT. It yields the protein CASSIGQFNQPQHF.

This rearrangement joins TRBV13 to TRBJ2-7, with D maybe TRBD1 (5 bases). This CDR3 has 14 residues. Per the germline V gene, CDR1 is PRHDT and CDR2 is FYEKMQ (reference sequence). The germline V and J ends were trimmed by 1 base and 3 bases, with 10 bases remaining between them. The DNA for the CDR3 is TGTGCCAGCAGCTTAGTCCAGGGCGGCTACGAGCAGTACTTC. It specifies CASSLVQGGYEQYF. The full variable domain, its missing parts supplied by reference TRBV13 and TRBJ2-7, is AAGVIQSPRHLIKEKRETATLKCYPIPRHDTVYWYQQGPGQDPQFLISFYEKMQSDKGSIPDRFSAQQFSDYHSELNMSSLELGDSALYFCASSLVQGGYEQYFGPGTRLTVT.

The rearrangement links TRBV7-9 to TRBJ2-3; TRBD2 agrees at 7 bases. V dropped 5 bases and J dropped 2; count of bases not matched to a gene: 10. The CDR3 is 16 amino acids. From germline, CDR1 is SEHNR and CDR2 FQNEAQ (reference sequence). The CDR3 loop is CASSNRYSGPTDTQYF. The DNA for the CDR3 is TGTGCCAGCAGCAACCGGTATAGCGGGCCCACAGATACGCAGTATTTT. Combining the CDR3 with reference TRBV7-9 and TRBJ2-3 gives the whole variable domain DTGVSQNPRHKITKRGQNVTFRCDPISEHNRLYWYRQTLGQGPEFLTYFQNEAQLEKSRLLSDRFSAERPKGSFSTLEIQRTEQGDSAMYLCASSNRYSGPTDTQYFGPGTRLTVL.